The present entry profiles one T cell receptor beta chain with its context. Per the authors' pipeline: Nucleated cell number was recorded as an estimate derived from reference gene primer amplification. Repertoires were generated with immunoSEQ multiplex PCR, while TCRdb's copy carries only in-frame clones and drops some. The D gene and trimming were derived from the DNA, and the V and J assignments and clone size from that table. The sample includes around 96,000 clones, roughly 96% seen only once; the top ten take 4% to 5.5%. The entry originates in a study of blood T cell repertoires in COVID-19. Sequenced material: peripheral blood. The TCR originated in a human donor with active COVID-19. The donor label of this sample is uncertain.

CDR3 region: CASSLGGLAGLETQYF. Written as DNA, the CDR3 is TGCGCCAGCAGCTTGGGGGGACTAGCGGGATTGGAGACCCAGTACTTC. The chain links TRBV5-1 to TRBJ2-5; the match to TRBD2 covers 13 bases. Germline-derived CDR1 and CDR2 are SGHRS and YFSETQ. The CDR3 consists of 16 residues. Trimming at V came to 0 bases and at J to 5 bases, leaving 4 bases not matched to a gene. Together with reference TRBV5-1 and TRBJ2-5, the CDR3 gives the full variable domain: KAGVTQTPRYLIKTRGQQVTLSCSPISGHRSVSWYQQTPGQGLQFLFEYFSETQRNKGNFPGRFSGRQFSNSRSEMNVSTLELGDSALYLCASSLGGLAGLETQYFGPGTRLLVL.